This T cell receptor beta chain originates from a study of spatial heterogeneity in lung cancer. Study information: Samples were donated by 72 untreated early-stage non-small cell lung cancer patients. Sequencing was performed on follow-up PBMC samples when available, collected at a median of around 2 years after resection. Alpha-chain sequences were consistently detected less often than beta-chain sequences.

Germline CDR1 is DFQATT and CDR2 is SNEGSKA (reference sequence). This CDR3 region has 12 residues. The ends were cut back, 3 bases at V and 2 bases at J, with 7 bases in the middle. This clonotype was picked up a small number of times. The time point is: blood at routine non-recurrence follow-up after resection. TCRdb ran MiXCR on the 5' RACE reads and lists one entry per CDR3 protein. The sample has 30,000 to 40,000 distinct CDR3 sequences; about 7.6% are singletons. The rearrangement links TRBV20-1 to TRBJ2-5; D ambiguous. The sequences come from PBMCs, collected at follow-up. This clonotype was sampled from a male donor with early-stage non-small cell lung cancer. CDR3 DNA: TGCAGTGCTAGGGGTGAGCAAGAGACCCAGTACTTC. Its protein product is CSARGEQETQYF.